These T cell receptor beta chains were read from a single sample in a study of blood T cell repertoires in COVID-19. Sequenced by immunoSEQ multiplex PCR; TCRdb stores in-frame clones only, minus some. The profile shows about 410,000 clones, roughly 89% of them singletons. Sequencing was done on a sample of PBMCs or T cells enriched from blood (not recorded which). The receptor source for this set is a woman younger than 45 who had recovered from COVID-19. Each CDR3 is given with its conserved first and last residue. D genes are given only for firm matches. Size tells how often a clone was seen (once, few, many) or the class of an expanded clone, and some rows leave it out.

j_call v_call d_call clone_size cdr3_nt cdr3_aa
TRBJ2-7 TRBV10-2 . few TGCGCCAGCAGTGATGGTGGGGCCCTCTCCGAGCAGTACTTC CASSDGGALSEQYF
TRBJ1-5 TRBV18 . . TGTGCCAGCTCACCAGGACGATCAGGGCCCGGTCAGCCCCAGCATTTT CASSPGRSGPGQPQHF
TRBJ2-2 TRBV30 TRBD1 once TGTGCCTGGGCGGGACAGGGCAACACCGGGGAGCTGTTTTTT CAWAGQGNTGELFF
TRBJ2-7 TRBV7-9 . . TGTGCCAGCAGCTTCCTACGACAGGACTACGAGCAGTACTTC CASSFLRQDYEQYF
TRBJ2-2 TRBV13 . . TGTGCCAGCAGCCCCCGGACAGGGAGGGCCGGGGAGCTGTTTTTT CASSPRTGRAGELFF
TRBJ2-7 TRBV28 . . TGTGCCAGCAGGTCTACAGGGCTCTACGAGCAGTACTTC CASRSTGLYEQYF
TRBJ2-3 TRBV6-1 . . TGTGCCAGCAGTGAAAGAGGTGGGGCGGCGACAGATACGCAGTATTTT CASSERGGAATDTQYF
TRBJ1-2 TRBV9 TRBD1 . TGTGCCAGCAGTCCAGACAGGGGGATTTGGAACTATGGCTACACCTTC CASSPDRGIWNYGYTF
TRBJ1-4 TRBV30 . . TGTGCCTGGAGTGCCCCGCGGGGGACAACTAATGAAAAACTGTTTTTT CAWSAPRGTTNEKLFF
TRBJ2-2 TRBV18 . once TGTGCCAGCTCATCAGACGCGGTCGGTACCGGGGAGCTGTTTTTT CASSSDAVGTGELFF
TRBJ2-3 TRBV19 . . TGTGCCAGTAGTTTTGACGGTCGGTCTAGAGATACGCAGTATTTT CASSFDGRSRDTQYF
TRBJ2-2 TRBV7-9 TRBD1 . TGTGCCAGCAGCATCGGACAGGGGAGGACCGGGGAGCTGTTTTTT CASSIGQGRTGELFF
TRBJ1-6 TRBV6-2/TRBV6-3 . . TGTGCCAGCAGTTGGTCACAGGGTATCCTTTTTTATTCACCCCTCCACTTT CASSWSQGILFYSPLHF
TRBJ1-1 TRBV5-1 . . TGCGCCAGCAGCTTTCAGGGGCCAGGTGAAGCTTTCTTT CASSFQGPGEAFF
TRBJ1-4 TRBV7-9 . few TGTGCCTTAGTGACGGAGTATAATGAAAAACTGTTTTTT CALVTEYNEKLFF
TRBJ1-1 TRBV6-1 . few TGTGCCAGCAGTGATCGGAGCACTGAAGCTTTCTTT CASSDRSTEAFF
TRBJ1-5 TRBV9 TRBD1 . TGTGCCAGCAGCGTCCGACAGGGCGGCAATCAGCCCCAGCATTTT CASSVRQGGNQPQHF
TRBJ2-2 TRBV19 TRBD2 . TGTGCCAGTAGTCTAGCGGGGAACACCGGGGAGCTGTTTTTT CASSLAGNTGELFF
TRBJ1-1 TRBV28 . . TGTGCCAGCAGTCAGGGTAATATGAGGAAAGCTTTCTTT CASSQGNMRKAFF
TRBJ1-2 TRBV29-1 . . TGCAGCGTTGGCGGGACGGGCTATGGCTACACCTTC CSVGGTGYGYTF
TRBJ1-2 TRBV19 TRBD1 . TGTGCCAGTAGTGGGACAGGAGTTAATGGCTACACCTTC CASSGTGVNGYTF
TRBJ2-1 TRBV24-1 TRBD2 once TGTGCCACCAGTGATTTGAGTTATACGGGCCCCGGGACTAGCAGCACGGATGAGCAGTTCTTC CATSDLSYTGPGTSSTDEQFF
TRBJ1-5 TRBV2 . . TGTGCCAGCAGTGTCGAGGGCTTGGACAATCAGCCCCAGCATTTT CASSVEGLDNQPQHF
TRBJ2-1 TRBV7-3 . once TGTGCCAGCAGCTTAGGGGATTCTAGCTCCCTTATATACAATGAGCAGTTCTTC CASSLGDSSSLIYNEQFF
TRBJ1-2 TRBV7-3 . . TGTGCCAGCAGCCTACGGGGGGGATATGGCTACACCTTC CASSLRGGYGYTF
TRBJ2-1 TRBV4-1 TRBD2 . TGCGCCAGCAGCCAAAGAGGACTAGCGGGTTTCTACAATGAGCAGTTCTTC CASSQRGLAGFYNEQFF